These 5 T cell receptor beta chains were all obtained from the same sample, sequenced in a study of tumour-infiltrating T cells in Burkitt lymphoma. Using immunoSEQ multiplex PCR, the repertoire was profiled, and TCRdb retains in-frame clones only, with some absent. Here the sample spans 1,500 to 2,000 clones, 9.5% to 15% being singletons. The sequenced material came from tumor tissue. The receptors originated from a human donor with Burkitt lymphoma.

There are a few counts of this clone. The gene calls are TRBV5-1 and TRBJ2-3; 13 bases are a match to TRBD2. J lost 0 bases, V lost 4 bases, and 5 bases had no gene match. CDR1 and CDR2 from the germline V gene are SGHRS and YFSETQ. This CDR3 is 17 amino acids long. The CDR3 sequence is CASSRGLAGVSTDTQYF. In DNA, the CDR3 is TGCGCCAGCAGCCGCGGACTAGCGGGGGTAAGCACAGATACGCAGTATTTT.

V and J are TRBV5-1 and TRBJ1-2; perhaps TRBD1 as D (6 bases). CDR3 length: 16 residues. Trimming stripped 3 bases from V and 0 bases from J, with 15 bases between. Looked up from germline, CDR1 is SGHRS and CDR2 is YFSETQ. The chain's CDR3 is CASSSSQGLANYGYTF. The CDR3 DNA sequence: TGCGCCAGCAGCTCGAGCCAGGGGCTAGCTAACTATGGCTACACCTTC.

The chain uses TRBV10-2 and TRBJ1-3; 8 bases align to TRBD1. This CDR3 spans 13 amino acids. The germline V gene encodes CDR1 WSHSY and CDR2 SAAADI. Trimming cost V 6 bases and J 2 bases; bases outside gene matches: 0. The CDR3 DNA reads as TGCGCCAGCAGACAGGGGGCTGGAAACACCATATATTTT. Translated, it gives CASRQGAGNTIYF.

This clone was observed a few times. The chain uses TRBV15 and TRBJ1-2; no reliable D call. The CDR3 runs 12 residues. The V end lost 3 bases, the J end lost 2 bases, and 4 bases lay between the germline ends. CDR1 is LNHNV, CDR2 YYDKDF, per germline (reference sequence). CDR3 DNA: TGTGCCACCAGCAGGGACAACTATGGCTACACCTTC. Translating it yields CATSRDNYGYTF.

The J gene is TRBJ2-7, the V gene TRBV30, with D unclear. V lost 0 bases, J lost 4 bases, and 10 bases lay in between. CDR1 and CDR2 (germline): GTSNPN, SVGIG (reference sequence). The CDR3 is 13 residues long. This CDR3 is CAWSVDVSYEQYF. DNA of the CDR3: TGTGCCTGGAGTGTAGATGTGTCTTACGAGCAGTACTTC. The full variable domain, its missing parts supplied by reference TRBV30 and TRBJ2-7, is SQTIHQWPATLVQPVGSPLSLECTVEGTSNPNLYWYRQAAGRGLQLLFYSVGIGQISSEVPQNLSASRPQDRQFILSSKKLLLSDSGFYLCAWSVDVSYEQYFGPGTRLTVT.